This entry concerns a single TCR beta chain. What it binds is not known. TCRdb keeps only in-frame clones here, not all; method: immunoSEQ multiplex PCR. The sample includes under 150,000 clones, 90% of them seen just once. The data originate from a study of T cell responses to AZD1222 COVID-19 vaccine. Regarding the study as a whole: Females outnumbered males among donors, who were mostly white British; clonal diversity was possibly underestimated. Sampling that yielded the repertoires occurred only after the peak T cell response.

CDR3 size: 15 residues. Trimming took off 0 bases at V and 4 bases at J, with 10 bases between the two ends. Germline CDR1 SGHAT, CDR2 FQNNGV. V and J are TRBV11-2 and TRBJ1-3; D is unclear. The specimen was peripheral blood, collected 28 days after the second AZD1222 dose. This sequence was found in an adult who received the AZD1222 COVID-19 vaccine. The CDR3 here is CASSLERVDGNTIYF. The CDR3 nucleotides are TGTGCCAGCAGCTTAGAAAGGGTAGACGGAAACACCATATATTTT.